Listed below are T cell receptor beta chains from one sample, sequenced in a study of blood T cell repertoires in COVID-19. Libraries were prepared by immunoSEQ multiplex PCR; TCRdb keeps only in-frame clonotypes and omits some of them. The data hold some 250,000 clones, with about nine tenths observed a single time. The sequenced material came from PBMCs or T cells enriched from blood (not recorded which). The receptors originated from a woman aged 40 to 50 with acute COVID-19. The CDR3 runs from the conserved cysteine through the conserved F or W. The order of the fields is V gene, D gene, clone size, J gene, CDR3 DNA, CDR3 protein. D genes are given only for firm matches. Size is stated for part of the rows, as once, few or many counts, or as a class when the clone is expanded.

V: TRBV14; D: TRBD1; size: .; J: TRBJ2-7; DNA: TGTGCCAGCAGCCTGACAGGGATCTACGAGCAGTACTTC; CDR3: CASSLTGIYEQYF
V: TRBV9; D: .; size: .; J: TRBJ2-1; DNA: TGTGCCAGCAGCGTAGCCCCTCAACACGGGAGTAATGAGCAGTTCTTC; CDR3: CASSVAPQHGSNEQFF
V: TRBV27; D: .; size: .; J: TRBJ1-1; DNA: TGTGCCAGCAGTTCGCAGGGTACCACTGAAGCTTTCTTT; CDR3: CASSSQGTTEAFF
V: TRBV7-9; D: TRBD1; size: .; J: TRBJ2-3; DNA: TGTGCCAGCGGAGCGCAGGGGGTCTATTCAGATACGCAGTATTTT; CDR3: CASGAQGVYSDTQYF
V: TRBV25-1; D: .; size: .; J: TRBJ2-7; DNA: TGTGCCAGCAGTGAACTGGAGGAAGACTCCTACGAGCAGTACTTC; CDR3: CASSELEEDSYEQYF
V: TRBV20-1; D: .; size: .; J: TRBJ2-7; DNA: TGCAGTGCTAGAGTAGTGTACGAGCAGTACTTC; CDR3: CSARVVYEQYF
V: TRBV7-9; D: TRBD1; size: .; J: TRBJ1-1; DNA: TGTGCCAGCAGCAGGACAGGGGGCACTGAAGCTTTCTTT; CDR3: CASSRTGGTEAFF
V: TRBV11-3; D: .; size: .; J: TRBJ2-1; DNA: TGTGCCAGCAGACTCAGGGTTTCCTACAATGAGCAGTTCTTC; CDR3: CASRLRVSYNEQFF
V: TRBV2; D: TRBD1; size: .; J: TRBJ1-2; DNA: TGTGCCAGCAGTGGTACAGGGGGCCTAGCTAACTATGGCTACACCTTC; CDR3: CASSGTGGLANYGYTF
V: TRBV18; D: .; size: .; J: TRBJ1-2; DNA: TGTGCCAGCTCACCAATTAAGGGGTCTGGCTACACCTTC; CDR3: CASSPIKGSGYTF
V: TRBV19; D: .; size: .; J: TRBJ1-6; DNA: TGTGCCAGTAGTAGGGACTTTTATAATTCACCCCTCCACTTT; CDR3: CASSRDFYNSPLHF
V: TRBV7-6; D: TRBD1; size: .; J: TRBJ1-6; DNA: TGTGCCAGCAGCATCACCGGGACAGGAAAGTCACCCCTCCACTTT; CDR3: CASSITGTGKSPLHF
V: TRBV14; D: TRBD2; size: .; J: TRBJ2-3; DNA: TGTGCCAGCAGCCAAGATCATGCAGCGGGGACGCAGTATTTT; CDR3: CASSQDHAAGTQYF
V: TRBV28; D: .; size: .; J: TRBJ1-5; DNA: TGTGCCAGCAGGCCCGACAAAAAGAGCGGTCAGCCCCAGCATTTT; CDR3: CASRPDKKSGQPQHF
V: TRBV9; D: TRBD1; size: once; J: TRBJ1-6; DNA: TGTGCCAGCAGCAAAACAGGGGGGAATTCACCCCTCCACTTT; CDR3: CASSKTGGNSPLHF
V: TRBV27; D: TRBD1; size: .; J: TRBJ1-2; DNA: TGTGCCAGCAGTTCATACGGGACAGGGTCCTATGGCTACACCTTC; CDR3: CASSSYGTGSYGYTF
V: TRBV28; D: TRBD2; size: .; J: TRBJ2-7; DNA: TGTGCCAGCAGCCGACTAGCGGTCTCCTACGAGCAGTACTTC; CDR3: CASSRLAVSYEQYF
V: TRBV2; D: TRBD1; size: few; J: TRBJ2-7; DNA: TGTGCCAGCAGTTGGACAGGGGGCGCGGGACGCGAGCAGTACTTC; CDR3: CASSWTGGAGREQYF
V: TRBV5-1; D: .; size: .; J: TRBJ1-2; DNA: TGCGCCAGCAACTCAGGTGATACGACAAGAGTCTATGGCTACACCTTC; CDR3: CASNSGDTTRVYGYTF
V: TRBV19; D: TRBD1; size: once; J: TRBJ1-1; DNA: TGTGCCACTAGGGGGCGGATAGTGATGAACACTGAAGCTTTCTTT; CDR3: CATRGRIVMNTEAFF
V: TRBV2; D: .; size: .; J: TRBJ2-5; DNA: TGTGCCAGCAGGGCCGGGACTTTAAAAGAGACCCAGTACTTC; CDR3: CASRAGTLKETQYF
V: TRBV7-8; D: .; size: .; J: TRBJ2-7; DNA: TGTGCCAGCAGCTTATACCGAACGAGCGAGCAGTACTTC; CDR3: CASSLYRTSEQYF
V: TRBV28; D: TRBD1; size: .; J: TRBJ1-6; DNA: TGTGCCAGCAGTCAAGAAGGGACAGGGCAATCACCCCTCCACTTT; CDR3: CASSQEGTGQSPLHF
V: TRBV9; D: .; size: .; J: TRBJ2-1; DNA: TGTGCCAGCAGCCAAGGGGGTAATGCCTACAATGAGCAGTTCTTC; CDR3: CASSQGGNAYNEQFF
V: TRBV4-2; D: .; size: .; J: TRBJ2-3; DNA: TGTGCCAGCAGCCAATCGGCGGGGCGCACAGATACGCAGTATTTT; CDR3: CASSQSAGRTDTQYF
V: TRBV28; D: .; size: .; J: TRBJ1-2; DNA: TGTGCCAGCAGTCTCTCACAGGGTACCTATGGCTACACCTTC; CDR3: CASSLSQGTYGYTF
V: TRBV7-9; D: .; size: .; J: TRBJ2-7; DNA: TGTGCCAGCAGCCCAAGGCCGGGACTGGGGAGCTACGAGCAGTACTTC; CDR3: CASSPRPGLGSYEQYF
V: TRBV30; D: TRBD1; size: .; J: TRBJ1-1; DNA: TGTGCCTGGGGACAGGGAGGTACTGAAGCTTTCTTT; CDR3: CAWGQGGTEAFF
V: TRBV12-3/TRBV12-4; D: .; size: .; J: TRBJ2-2; DNA: TGTGCCAGCAGTTCAGGTAGCGGGGAGCTGTTTTTT; CDR3: CASSSGSGELFF
V: TRBV3-1/TRBV3-2; D: TRBD2; size: .; J: TRBJ2-1; DNA: TGTGCCAGCAGCAGAACTAGCGGGGCATTCTCCTACAATGAGCAGTTCTTC; CDR3: CASSRTSGAFSYNEQFF
V: TRBV30; D: .; size: .; J: TRBJ2-1; DNA: TGTGCCTGGGAGCCCCTGGCAGGGGCGAGTGAGCAGTTCTTC; CDR3: CAWEPLAGASEQFF
V: TRBV24-1; D: TRBD2; size: .; J: TRBJ2-1; DNA: TGTGCCACCAGTGATTTGGGTAGCGGGAGGGCCAATGAGCAGTTCTTC; CDR3: CATSDLGSGRANEQFF
V: TRBV6-6; D: .; size: .; J: TRBJ2-2; DNA: TGTGCCAGCCGCTTGGGGGGACCCCTTGCCGGGGAGCTGTTTTTT; CDR3: CASRLGGPLAGELFF
V: TRBV1; D: .; size: .; J: TRBJ2-7; DNA: TGCACCAGCAGCCAAGGTGGACTAGCGGGAGTAAACGAGCAGTACTTC; CDR3: CTSSQGGLAGVNEQYF
V: TRBV29-1; D: .; size: .; J: TRBJ1-1; DNA: TGCAGCGTTGGCCTAGCGGGGACTGAAGCTTTCTTT; CDR3: CSVGLAGTEAFF
V: TRBV27; D: .; size: .; J: TRBJ1-1; DNA: TGTGCCAGCAGTTTATATGGGGCCACCACTGAAGCTTTCTTT; CDR3: CASSLYGATTEAFF
V: TRBV5-6; D: TRBD1; size: .; J: TRBJ2-6; DNA: TGTGCCAGCAGCTTACAGGGGGCGCGTGGGGCCAACGTCCTGACTTTC; CDR3: CASSLQGARGANVLTF
V: TRBV7-8; D: TRBD2; size: .; J: TRBJ2-7; DNA: TGTGCCAGCAGCCCCGGGACTAGAATTGGCGAGCAGTACTTC; CDR3: CASSPGTRIGEQYF
V: TRBV6-5; D: TRBD2; size: .; J: TRBJ2-5; DNA: TGTGCCAGCAACCCCACTAGCGGGCCTAGGGAGACCCAGTACTTC; CDR3: CASNPTSGPRETQYF
V: TRBV9; D: .; size: .; J: TRBJ2-5; DNA: TGTGCCAGCAGCGTAGGTACAGTCCAAGAGACCCAGTACTTC; CDR3: CASSVGTVQETQYF
V: TRBV30; D: .; size: .; J: TRBJ1-3; DNA: TGTGCCTGGAAAGAGGGGGGGTATGCTGGAAACACCATATATTTT; CDR3: CAWKEGGYAGNTIYF
V: TRBV7-8; D: TRBD1; size: .; J: TRBJ1-6; DNA: TGTGCCAGCAGCCCCCGACAGGGCATCTATTCACCCCTCCACTTT; CDR3: CASSPRQGIYSPLHF
V: TRBV30; D: .; size: .; J: TRBJ2-2; DNA: TGTGCCTGGAGTTGGAGCAACGGGGAGCTGTTTTTT; CDR3: CAWSWSNGELFF
V: TRBV19; D: TRBD1; size: .; J: TRBJ1-5; DNA: TGTGCCAGTAGCCCTGGACAGGGTTCCCAGCCCCAGCATTTT; CDR3: CASSPGQGSQPQHF
V: TRBV11-2; D: TRBD1; size: .; J: TRBJ1-6; DNA: TGTGCCAGCAGCACCGGACAGGTTCTCCTGAATTCACCCCTCCACTTT; CDR3: CASSTGQVLLNSPLHF
V: TRBV2; D: TRBD1; size: .; J: TRBJ2-7; DNA: TGTGCCAGCAGAAATACGCCGGGACAGGGATCCTACGAGCAGTACTTC; CDR3: CASRNTPGQGSYEQYF
V: TRBV20-1; D: TRBD2; size: .; J: TRBJ2-5; DNA: TGCAGTGCTAGTCGTTCTAGCGGGGGCTCGCAAGAGACCCAGTACTTC; CDR3: CSASRSSGGSQETQYF
V: TRBV3-1/TRBV3-2; D: .; size: once; J: TRBJ1-2; DNA: TGTGCCAGCAGCCAATTCGGGGGGAACTATGGCTACACCTTC; CDR3: CASSQFGGNYGYTF
V: TRBV11-3; D: .; size: .; J: TRBJ2-1; DNA: TGTGCCAGCGAAAATCCTAGTAGGGGGGGATCGAGTGAGCAGTTCTTC; CDR3: CASENPSRGGSSEQFF
V: TRBV5-6; D: .; size: .; J: TRBJ1-2; DNA: TGTGCCAGCAGCTTGCGAGGGTACAGTTGGGGCTACACCTTC; CDR3: CASSLRGYSWGYTF
V: TRBV6-1; D: TRBD2; size: many; J: TRBJ2-3; DNA: TGTGCCAGCAGTGTTGTCGGCGGGGGGTTCACAGATACGCAGTATTTT; CDR3: CASSVVGGGFTDTQYF
V: TRBV11-2; D: .; size: .; J: TRBJ2-2; DNA: TGTGCCAGCAGCTTAAACACATACACCGGGGAGCTGTTTTTT; CDR3: CASSLNTYTGELFF
V: TRBV30; D: TRBD2; size: .; J: TRBJ2-3; DNA: TGTGCCTGGAGTTCAGCGGGAGGCGTCACAGATACGCAGTATTTT; CDR3: CAWSSAGGVTDTQYF
V: TRBV3-1/TRBV3-2; D: TRBD1; size: .; J: TRBJ2-7; DNA: TGTGCCAGCAGCCCCGGACAGGGTGACTACGAGCAGTACTTC; CDR3: CASSPGQGDYEQYF
V: TRBV5-1; D: .; size: .; J: TRBJ2-2; DNA: TGCGCCAGCAGCTTGGGACAGGTTCACACCGGGGAGCTGTTTTTT; CDR3: CASSLGQVHTGELFF
V: TRBV7-9; D: .; size: .; J: TRBJ2-5; DNA: TGTGCCACCACTGCAGGGCTACAAGAGACCCAGTACTTC; CDR3: CATTAGLQETQYF